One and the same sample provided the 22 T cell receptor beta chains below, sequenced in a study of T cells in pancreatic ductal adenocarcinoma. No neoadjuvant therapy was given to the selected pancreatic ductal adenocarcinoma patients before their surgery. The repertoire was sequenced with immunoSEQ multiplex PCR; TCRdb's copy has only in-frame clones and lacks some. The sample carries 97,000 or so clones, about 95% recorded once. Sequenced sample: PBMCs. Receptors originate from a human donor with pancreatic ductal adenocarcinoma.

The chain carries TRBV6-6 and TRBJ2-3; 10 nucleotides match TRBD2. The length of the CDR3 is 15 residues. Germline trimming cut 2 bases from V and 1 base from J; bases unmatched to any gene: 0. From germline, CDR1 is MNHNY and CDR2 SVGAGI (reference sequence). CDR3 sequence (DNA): TGTGCCAGCAGTTACGGGACTAGCGGCACAGATACGCAGTATTTT. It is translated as CASSYGTSGTDTQYF.

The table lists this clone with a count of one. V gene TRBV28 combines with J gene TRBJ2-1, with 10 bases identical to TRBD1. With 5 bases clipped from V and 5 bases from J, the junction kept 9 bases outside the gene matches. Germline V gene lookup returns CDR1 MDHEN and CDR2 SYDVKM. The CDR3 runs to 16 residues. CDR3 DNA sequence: TGTGCCAGCAGTCCCTCCGGGACAGGGGACCACAATGAGCAGTTCTTC. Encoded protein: CASSPSGTGDHNEQFF.

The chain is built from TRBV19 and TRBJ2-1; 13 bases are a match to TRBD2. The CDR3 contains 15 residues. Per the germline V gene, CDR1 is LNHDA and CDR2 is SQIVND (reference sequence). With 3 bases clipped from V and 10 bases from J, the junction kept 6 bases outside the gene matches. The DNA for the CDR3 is TGTGCCAGTAGTATCCGGACTAGCGGGGGTCTCGAGCAGTTCTTC. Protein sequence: CASSIRTSGGLEQFF. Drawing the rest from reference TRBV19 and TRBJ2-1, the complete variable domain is DGGITQSPKYLFRKEGQNVTLSCEQNLNHDAMYWYRQDPGQGLRLIYYSQIVNDFQKGDIAEGYSVSREKKESFPLTVTSAQKNPTAFYLCASSIRTSGGLEQFFGPGTRLTVL.

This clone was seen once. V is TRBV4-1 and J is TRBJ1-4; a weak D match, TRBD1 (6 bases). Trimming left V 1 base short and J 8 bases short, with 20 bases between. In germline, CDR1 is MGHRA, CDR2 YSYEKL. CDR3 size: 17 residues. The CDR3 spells CASSQGSTGFQEEKLFF. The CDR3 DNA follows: TGCGCCAGCAGCCAAGGCTCTACAGGGTTTCAGGAGGAAAAACTGTTTTTT.

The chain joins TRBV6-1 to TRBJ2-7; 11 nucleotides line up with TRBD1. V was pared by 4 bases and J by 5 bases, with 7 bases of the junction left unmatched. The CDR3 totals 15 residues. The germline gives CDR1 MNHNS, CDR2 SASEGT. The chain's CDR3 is CASSARDRGIDEQYF. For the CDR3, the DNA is TGTGCCAGCAGTGCCAGGGACAGGGGGATCGACGAGCAGTACTTC.

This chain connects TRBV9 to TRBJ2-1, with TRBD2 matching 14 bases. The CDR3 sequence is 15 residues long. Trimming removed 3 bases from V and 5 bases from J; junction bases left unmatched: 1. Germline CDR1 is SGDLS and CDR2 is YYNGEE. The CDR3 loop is CASSAGLAGDNEQFF. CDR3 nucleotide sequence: TGTGCCAGCAGCGCGGGACTAGCGGGAGACAATGAGCAGTTCTTC.

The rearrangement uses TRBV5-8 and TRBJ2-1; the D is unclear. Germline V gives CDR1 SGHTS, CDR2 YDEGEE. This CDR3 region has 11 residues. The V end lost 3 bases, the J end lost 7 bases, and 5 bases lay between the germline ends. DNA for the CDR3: TGTGCCAGCAGCTCGCGTAATGAGCAGTTCTTC. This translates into CASSSRNEQFF.

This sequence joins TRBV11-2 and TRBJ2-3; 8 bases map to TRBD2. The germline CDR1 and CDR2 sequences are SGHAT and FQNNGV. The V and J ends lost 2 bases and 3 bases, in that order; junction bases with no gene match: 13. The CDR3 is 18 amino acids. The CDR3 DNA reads TGTGCCAGCAGCTTATATCCCACAGCGGGGGCCAATACAGATACGCAGTATTTT. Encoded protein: CASSLYPTAGANTDTQYF. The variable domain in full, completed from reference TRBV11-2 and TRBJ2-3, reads EAGVAQSPRYKIIEKRQSVAFWCNPISGHATLYWYQQILGQGPKLLIQFQNNGVVDDSQLPKDRFSAERLKGVDSTLKIQPAKLEDSAVYLCASSLYPTAGANTDTQYFGPGTRLTVL.

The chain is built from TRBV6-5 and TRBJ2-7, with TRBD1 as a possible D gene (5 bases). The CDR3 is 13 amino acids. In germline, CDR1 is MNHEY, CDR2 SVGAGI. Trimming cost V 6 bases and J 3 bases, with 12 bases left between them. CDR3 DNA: TGTGCCAGCAGCCCAAGACAGCTCTACGAGCAGTACTTC. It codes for CASSPRQLYEQYF.

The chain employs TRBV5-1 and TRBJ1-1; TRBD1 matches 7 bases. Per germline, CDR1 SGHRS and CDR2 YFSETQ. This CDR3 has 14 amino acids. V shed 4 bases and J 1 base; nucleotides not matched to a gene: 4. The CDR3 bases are TGCGCCAGCAGCCGGGGACAGTCGAACACTGAAGCTTTCTTT. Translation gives CASSRGQSNTEAFF.

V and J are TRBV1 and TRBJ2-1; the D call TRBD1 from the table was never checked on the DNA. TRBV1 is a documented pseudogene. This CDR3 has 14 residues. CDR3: CTSSPWGTYNEQFF. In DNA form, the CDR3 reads TGCACCAGCAGCCCATGGGGCACCTACAATGAGCAGTTCTTC.

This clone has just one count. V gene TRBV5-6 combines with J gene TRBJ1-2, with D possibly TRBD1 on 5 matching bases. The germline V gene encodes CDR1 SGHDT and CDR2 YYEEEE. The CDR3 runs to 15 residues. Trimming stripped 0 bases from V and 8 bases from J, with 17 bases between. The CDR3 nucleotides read TGTGCCAGCAGCTTGGCCATTAAGGGGATGGAGGGCTACACCTTC. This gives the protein CASSLAIKGMEGYTF.

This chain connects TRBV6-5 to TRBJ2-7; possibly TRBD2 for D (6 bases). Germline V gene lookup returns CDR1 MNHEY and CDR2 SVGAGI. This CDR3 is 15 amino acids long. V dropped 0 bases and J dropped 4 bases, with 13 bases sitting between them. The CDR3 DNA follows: TGTGCCAGCAGTTACTCGATGGGGGGTACATACGAGCAGTACTTC. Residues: CASSYSMGGTYEQYF.

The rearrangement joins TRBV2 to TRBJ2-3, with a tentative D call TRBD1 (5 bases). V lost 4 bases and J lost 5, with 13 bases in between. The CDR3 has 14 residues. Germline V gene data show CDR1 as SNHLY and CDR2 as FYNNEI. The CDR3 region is CASSVARALDTQYF. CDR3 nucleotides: TGTGCCAGCAGTGTGGCCAGGGCGTTAGATACGCAGTATTTT.

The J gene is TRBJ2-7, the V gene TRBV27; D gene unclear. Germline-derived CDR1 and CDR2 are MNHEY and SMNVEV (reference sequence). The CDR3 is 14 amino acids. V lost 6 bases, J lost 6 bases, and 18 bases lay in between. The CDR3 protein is CASSPPVRPFEQYF. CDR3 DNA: TGTGCCAGCAGCCCCCCGGTCCGTCCCTTCGAGCAGTACTTC.

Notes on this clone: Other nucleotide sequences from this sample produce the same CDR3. The CDR3 DNA sequence: TGTGCCTGGAGTGTAAAGGGAGGTGAGACCCAGTACTTC. It translates to CAWSVKGGETQYF. The chain recombines TRBV30 with TRBJ2-5, with a tentative D call TRBD2 (6 bases). There are 13 residues in the CDR3. From germline, CDR1 is GTSNPN and CDR2 SVGIG (reference sequence). V shed 0 bases and J shed 5 bases, with 10 bases lying between them.

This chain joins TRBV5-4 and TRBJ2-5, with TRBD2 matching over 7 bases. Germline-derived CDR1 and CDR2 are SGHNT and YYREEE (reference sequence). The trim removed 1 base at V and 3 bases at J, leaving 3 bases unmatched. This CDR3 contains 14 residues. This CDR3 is CASSLSLAEETQYF. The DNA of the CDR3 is TGTGCCAGCAGCTTGAGTCTAGCGGAAGAGACCCAGTACTTC.

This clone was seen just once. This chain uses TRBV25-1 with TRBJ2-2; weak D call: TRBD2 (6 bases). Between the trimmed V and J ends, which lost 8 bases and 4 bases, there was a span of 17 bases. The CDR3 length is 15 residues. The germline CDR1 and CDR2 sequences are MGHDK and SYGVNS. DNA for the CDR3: TGTGCCAGCCTGCCCGGGGGAGCGGGCACCGGGGAGCTGTTTTTT. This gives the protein CASLPGGAGTGELFF.

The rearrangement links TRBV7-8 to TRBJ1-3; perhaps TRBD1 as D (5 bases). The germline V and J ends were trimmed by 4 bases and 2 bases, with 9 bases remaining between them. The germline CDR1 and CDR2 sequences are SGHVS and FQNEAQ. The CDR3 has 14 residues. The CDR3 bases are TGTGCCAGCAGCTCCGGGACTACTGGAAACACCATATATTTT. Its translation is CASSSGTTGNTIYF.

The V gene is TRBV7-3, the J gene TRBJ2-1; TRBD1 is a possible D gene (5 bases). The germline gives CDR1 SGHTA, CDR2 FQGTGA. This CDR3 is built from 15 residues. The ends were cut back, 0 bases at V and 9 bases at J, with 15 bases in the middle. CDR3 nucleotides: TGTGCCAGCAGCTTAACGTTTCAGGGAATCGGTGAGCAGTTCTTC. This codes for CASSLTFQGIGEQFF.

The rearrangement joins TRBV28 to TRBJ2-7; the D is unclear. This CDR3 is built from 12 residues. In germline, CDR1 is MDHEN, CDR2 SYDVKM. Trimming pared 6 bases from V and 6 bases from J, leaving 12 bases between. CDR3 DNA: TGTGCCAGCAGCTTCAACACAGCCGAGCAGTACTTC. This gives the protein CASSFNTAEQYF.

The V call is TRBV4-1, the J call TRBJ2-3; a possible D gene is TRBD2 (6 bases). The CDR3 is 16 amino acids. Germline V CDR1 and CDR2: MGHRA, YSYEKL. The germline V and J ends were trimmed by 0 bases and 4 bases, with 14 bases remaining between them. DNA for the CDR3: TGCGCCAGCAGCCAAGAGCAGGGAGGAGGGGCAGATACGCAGTATTTT. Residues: CASSQEQGGGADTQYF.